This record concerns one T cell receptor beta chain sequence. The data are from a study of blood T cell repertoires in COVID-19. The wider study: COVID-19 samples, acute and convalescent, were from the United States, Italy and Spain. Nucleic acid was either cDNA or gDNA, and it came from T cells, B-cell-depleted T cells, or PBMCs.

Using immunoSEQ multiplex PCR, the repertoire was profiled, and TCRdb retains in-frame clones only, with some absent. The sample includes 55,000 to 65,000 clones, roughly 87% of them seen just once. The V end was cut by 2 bases, the J end by 4 bases, with 8 bases between. Germline CDR1 is MNHNS and CDR2 is SASEGT. The CDR3 totals 14 residues. The clonotype comes from a human donor with acute or convalescent COVID-19. The donor label of this sample is uncertain. V usage is TRBV6-1 and J usage is TRBJ2-2, with unresolved D. Material: peripheral blood. The DNA of the CDR3 is TGTGCCAGCAGTGAATACGGGTCCACCGGGGAGCTGTTTTTT. This sequence encodes CASSEYGSTGELFF.